This entry features one T cell receptor (beta chain) sequence. Its antigen specificity is not known. No base-level quality is on record; no much larger clone is a single base apart. The data were taken from a study of blood T cells in healthy people across ages (dated by TCRdb to about 2015). For the wider study: Template switching captured roughly one uniquely barcoded TCR beta cDNA molecule per two T cells in model experiments. To avoid experimental bias, donors of different ages were spread randomly across the sequencing lanes. Two additional independent replicas of 1 million unique cDNA reads from the same blood draw were analyzed for two donors (one aged 18 to 29 and one aged 80 or older). Using deep sequencing normalized with unique cDNA molecular identifiers, the study measured how TCR beta repertoire diversity changes with age. The donors were divided into four age groups: young (average around 15 years), middle-aged (about 39), aged (around 67) and long-lived (about 80).

General findings and caveats noted by the study authors: Compared with the aged group, the long-lived group had more naive CD4+ T cells, fewer expanded clones and increased TCR diversity, suggesting age selection. Total diversity estimates from one million sequenced T cells were considered lower bounds and underestimates. Bulk unsorted PBMC profiling prevented conclusive comparison of naive and antigen-experienced compartments. The percentage of naive T cells measured by flow cytometry correlated strongly with observed TCR beta diversity. Donor CMV infection status was unknown, potentially confounding age-related changes in expanded clonotypes. Observed TCR beta diversity per million T cells fell roughly linearly with age, and a significant reduction was already apparent by age approximately 40.

Preparation of the library involved 5' RACE. TCRdb records Illumina HiSeq 2500 as the sequencer. A second PCR of roughly 7 to 11 cycles was performed with a sample-barcoded 5' primer and a J-beta primer mix. A template-switch 5' adaptor carrying 12 random nucleotides introduced a unique molecular identifier onto each TCR beta cDNA molecule. Each sample yielded at least 3 million CDR3-containing paired-end reads. First-strand cDNA synthesis was performed from all RNA using the Mint cDNA synthesis kit, with priming by a TRBC-specific oligonucleotide. Following uracil-DNA glycosylase treatment, a first 18-cycle PCR with universal primers M1SS and BC2_uni_R was performed on all cDNA. Under the source paper's analysis protocol: Normalization of each sample was performed by random selection of 1 million high-quality reads, each carrying a distinct molecular identifier. Reads sharing molecular identifiers were discarded rather than binned into consensus sequences. MiTCR, set to a Q25 quality threshold and the strictest error-elimination algorithm, was used for CDR3 identification, clonotype clustering and error correction. A nonparametric unseen species model with Euler transformation was used to estimate lower-bound total TCR beta diversity. TCRdb redid the processing of the public reads, applying fastp at Q25 and MiXCR, and retained in-frame beta chains. For every CDR3 protein sequence, its rows merge into one entry that carries the most common genes and DNA. V and J calls and clone size were set by TCRdb, not the authors. The sample table lists 850,000 to 1,300,000 distinct CDR3 sequences, under 45% of them with a count of one. The leading ten clones occupy 15% to 20% of the sample.

Donors were around 37 systemically healthy Caucasian individuals from Russia aged roughly 6 to 95 years. Ten milliliters of peripheral blood were drawn from each donor into EDTA-treated Vacutainer tubes. Ficoll-Paque density-gradient centrifugation was used to isolate PBMCs, with at least 7 million obtained per sample. Trizol reagent was used to extract total RNA from the PBMCs, yielding at least 6 micrograms per sample. For every donor, an aliquot of PBMCs went through flow cytometry to measure the percentages of naive CD45RAhigh/CD27high T cells. The junction carries 15 bases between V and J, which are trimmed by 2 bases and 9 bases respectively. Taken from the germline V gene, the CDR1 and CDR2 loops are SGHTS and YDEGEE. The CDR3 holds 14 amino acids from the cysteine to the phenylalanine. Solely the CDR3 DNA is kept, with 42 bases framed from the first base.

The sequence came from an older woman in good health. Recombination connected TRBV5-8 to TRBJ2-1; TRBD2 is a possible D gene, resting on 5 matching bases. Sequencing was performed on blood. At the DNA level, the sequence is TGTGCCAGCAGCTTAGGTGTGGGAGTTACTGAGCAGTTCTTC. It translates as CASSLGVGVTEQFF.